This T cell receptor (beta chain) was identified during a study of identical twins. Study-level points and caveats: Models, which agreed with sharing between unrelated individuals, nonetheless underestimated the out-of-frame TCR alpha sharing seen in monozygotic twins.

This clonotype turned up a few times. The antigen is undetermined. TCRdb re-derived calls from the 5' RACE reads in MiXCR, one entry per CDR3 protein. Among about 390,000 distinct CDR3 sequences listed, roughly 9% were seen once. CDR1 and CDR2 from the germline V gene are SGHAT and FQNNGV. V lost 6 bases to trimming and J lost 9 bases; unmatched junction nucleotides: 11. The CDR3 has 15 amino acids. Every one of the donors was a healthy Caucasian. J is TRBJ1-1 and V is TRBV11-2; 12 bases fit TRBD1. The sequencing input was naive T cells sorted from blood. This sequence originates from a woman in her fifties or sixties in good health. The CDR3 protein is CASRRPGTGGEKAFF. CDR3 sequence (DNA): TGTGCCAGCAGGCGACCCGGGACAGGGGGCGAAAAAGCTTTCTTT.